Listed below are T cell receptor beta chains from one sample, sequenced in a study of control samples from healthy donors and cancer patients. The protocol was immunoSEQ multiplex PCR, while the TCRdb copy is restricted to in-frame clones and leaves out a portion. The sample records over 100,000 clones, about nine tenths being singletons. Sequencing was done on a sample of blood. The receptors come from a woman in her forties or fifties in good health. Both conserved end residues are part of each CDR3. A D gene is named only where the DNA matches it firmly. For some rows the clone size is stated as once, few or many, or as a class when expanded; others skip it.

CDR3 protein	CDR3 DNA	clone size	D gene	V gene	J gene
CAWILVRTSGEGDTQYF	TGTGCCTGGATCCTCGTACGAACTAGCGGGGAGGGGGATACGCAGTATTTT	NA	TRBD2	TRBV30	TRBJ2-3
CASSPVGGAADGYTF	TGTGCCAGCTCACCAGTGGGGGGGGCTGCGGATGGCTACACCTTC	once	NA	TRBV18	TRBJ1-2
CASSPSTTTDTQYF	TGCGCCAGCAGCCCCTCCACTACCACAGATACGCAGTATTTT	NA	NA	TRBV5-1	TRBJ2-3
CASSAGTTTNEKLFF	TGTGCCAGCAGCGCCGGGACAACAACTAATGAAAAACTGTTTTTT	NA	NA	TRBV7-9	TRBJ1-4
CASSMGYGYTF	TGTGCCAGTAGTATGGGCTATGGCTACACCTTC	few	NA	TRBV19	TRBJ1-2
CASSYSITNTEAFF	TGTGCCAGCAGTTACTCGATCACGAACACTGAAGCTTTCTTT	NA	NA	TRBV6-5	TRBJ1-1
CATNHQANVLTF	TGTGCCACCAATCATCAGGCCAACGTCCTGACTTTC	NA	NA	TRBV6-5	TRBJ2-6
CASQPGQSNYGYTF	TGTGCCAGTCAGCCGGGACAGTCTAACTATGGCTACACCTTC	NA	TRBD1	TRBV27	TRBJ1-2
CATSRDYRESGNTIYF	TGTGCCACCAGCAGAGATTACAGGGAATCTGGAAACACCATATATTTT	NA	NA	TRBV15	TRBJ1-3
CASSLSGTNEQFF	TGTGCTAGCAGCTTAAGTGGAACAAATGAGCAGTTCTTC	few	NA	TRBV7-7	TRBJ2-1
CASSERRGAYEQYF	TGCGCCAGCAGTGAAAGACGGGGCGCCTACGAGCAGTACTTC	NA	NA	TRBV10-2	TRBJ2-7
CASSPQRGGADTQYF	TGTGCCAGCAGCCCGCAGCGGGGGGGCGCAGATACGCAGTATTTT	NA	TRBD2	TRBV7-2	TRBJ2-3
CASSSDRANYGYTF	TGCGCCAGCAGCTCGGACAGGGCGAACTATGGCTACACCTTC	once	TRBD1	TRBV5-1	TRBJ1-2
CAWSGDRGRREQYF	TGTGCCTGGAGCGGGGACAGGGGGCGGCGGGAGCAGTACTTC	few	TRBD1	TRBV30	TRBJ2-7
CASKEWDRGTDTQYF	TGTGCCAGCAAGGAGTGGGACAGGGGAACAGATACGCAGTATTTT	NA	TRBD1	TRBV6-5	TRBJ2-3
CASSPDEATALYGYTF	TGTGCCAGCAGCCCTGATGAAGCCACAGCTTTATATGGCTACACCTTC	NA	NA	TRBV3-1/TRBV3-2	TRBJ1-2
CASRLGRLEVAGEQYF	TGTGCCAGCAGGCTCGGGAGACTAGAGGTAGCGGGTGAGCAGTACTTC	NA	TRBD2	TRBV2	TRBJ2-7
CASSDRAKPGNTIYF	TGTGCCAGTAGTGACCGGGCCAAGCCAGGAAACACCATATATTTT	NA	NA	TRBV19	TRBJ1-3
CSASSGLAGVQGQFF	TGCAGTGCTAGTTCGGGACTAGCGGGGGTCCAGGGGCAGTTCTTC	few	TRBD2	TRBV20-1	TRBJ2-1
CAWSVRGSGPEAFF	TGTGCCTGGAGTGTACGGGGGTCAGGGCCTGAAGCTTTCTTT	NA	NA	TRBV30	TRBJ1-1
CASSELGFEQYF	TGTGCCAGCAGTGAGCTAGGGTTCGAGCAGTACTTC	NA	NA	TRBV6-1	TRBJ2-7
CAWAGYGYTF	TGTGCCTGGGCAGGATATGGCTACACCTTC	few	NA	TRBV30	TRBJ1-2
CASSLLGQGSYNEQFF	TGTGCCAGCAGTTTACTCGGACAGGGATCCTACAATGAGCAGTTCTTC	NA	TRBD1	TRBV28	TRBJ2-1
CASSDAGAYGYTF	TGTGCCAGCAGTGACGCGGGGGCCTATGGCTACACCTTC	NA	NA	TRBV2	TRBJ1-2
CASSLPGLDTQYF	TGTGCCAGCAGCCTCCCAGGGCTGGATACGCAGTATTTT	once	NA	TRBV7-2	TRBJ2-3
CASSLGTVQYGYTF	TGTGCCAGCAGTTTAGGGACAGTGCAATATGGCTACACCTTC	NA	TRBD1	TRBV28	TRBJ1-2
CASSGGTAGAFEAFF	TGCGCCAGCAGCGGGGGAACGGCGGGGGCCTTTGAAGCTTTCTTT	NA	NA	TRBV5-1	TRBJ1-1
CASSKHTGAYGYTF	TGTGCCAGCAGCAAACATACAGGTGCCTATGGCTACACCTTC	NA	NA	TRBV14	TRBJ1-2
CASSLWDRGTDTQYF	TGTGCCAGCAGTTTATGGGACAGGGGCACAGATACGCAGTATTTT	NA	TRBD1	TRBV28	TRBJ2-3
CASSLDEFRTGPNYGYTF	TGCGCCAGCAGCTTGGATGAGTTCAGAACGGGGCCTAACTATGGCTACACCTTC	NA	NA	TRBV5-1	TRBJ1-2
CASSLALASGQETQYF	TGTGCTAGCAGCTTAGCTTTAGCTAGCGGCCAAGAGACCCAGTACTTC	few	TRBD2	TRBV7-7	TRBJ2-5